This T cell receptor (beta chain) was documented in a study of shared clonotypes between healthy human individuals. At the level of the study: CD4 naive and memory got three plates each, CD8 naive two, CD8 memory one.

Comment on this clone: Its matching antigen is unknown. One end of the junction varies from germline; a read error may be responsible.

Using immunoSEQ multiplex PCR, the repertoire was profiled, and TCRdb retains in-frame clones only, with some absent. The sample yields approximately 2.1 million clones, 85% to 95% seen once. The CDR3 spans 10 residues. Germline CDR1 is SGDLS and CDR2 is YYNGEE. Study results and caveats: Clonotypes that were shared across a few donors made up 4.5% to 5% of naive CD4 clonotypes. What naive subsets generally showed was a larger estimated richness than memory subsets showed. Rarefaction curves obtained for sorted subsets showed sequencing incomplete despite large depth.

This chain links TRBV9 with TRBJ1-3, with unresolved D. The sample consisted of naive CD4+ T cells from PBMCs. Sample subset: CD45RA+ positively selected. This TCR was sampled from a man aged 18 to 30 in good health. Some clones in this sample may be carry-over from other donors' samples. The CDR3 DNA is TGCCCCAGCATACCAGACACCATATATTTT. Encoded protein: CPSIPDTIYF.